This T cell receptor (beta chain) was sequenced in a study of cytomegalovirus exposure and HLA in healthy donors (dated by TCRdb to 2016 to 2017). The study in broad terms: An earlier analysis of several hundred of the donors reported 276 Gb of sequence data and around 120 million unique TCR beta sequences obtained from about 180 million T cells. In an earlier analysis of a few hundred of the donors, high-throughput TCR beta sequencing was used to judge whether each TCR beta V gene segment behaved as functional or pseudogenic. Every discovery cohort repertoire had been produced on one sequencing platform. In the later analysis, no new phenotypic data were used to find candidate immune exposures; instead, reliance was placed on TCR beta sequences and their occurrence across donors. Using immunosequencing, the study profiled T cell repertoires from about 610 subjects and related those repertoires to cytomegalovirus serostatus. The number of typed donors differed by locus: roughly 629-630 for A, B, C, DRB1 and DQB1; 500 to 550 for DQA1; around 610 for DPA1; and around 470 for DPB1. Because of strong linkage in the cohort, roughly five DR-DQ haplotypes were treated as single units for association and clustering. High-throughput TCR immunosequencing, statistical association of individual TCRs with disease status, and machine learning were combined to predict cytomegalovirus infection status. Of the approximately 400 genotyped donors, 75% to 85% were placed in the genetic ancestry cluster associated with self-reported Caucasian donors. Besides the first cohort of 666 subjects, a separate validation cohort made up of 120 different subjects was used. Among some 410 genotyped donors of the cohort, an average of approximately 250,000 unique TCR beta nucleotide sequences were sequenced per donor, about a sixth of them non-productive. Class I and class II HLA loci were covered by the typing at four-digit resolution. The study aimed to test whether signatures of past pathogen exposure could be identified by cataloging public T cell receptors. A later analysis re-examined previously published TCR beta repertoires from more than 550 donors and added high-resolution HLA genotyping to investigate patterns of TCR occurrence. Donor age, sex, ethnicity and CMV serostatus were collected together with the repertoire data. An early release that covered about 600 HLA-typed donors contained around 300 gigabases of sequencing data and 65 million to 100 million unique TCR sequences. A later genetic analysis took genome-wide SNP genotypes for about 60% of the roughly 670 donors and used that subset as a discovery cohort. General findings and caveats noted by the study authors: Assigning TCR associations to individual alleles was difficult when HLA alleles, especially DR and DQ, strongly co-occurred. According to the authors, the approach could potentially be generalized to other disease states and immunological phenotypes. Because HLA typing was unavailable for some donors at each locus, only the typed subset was used in association tests. Linkage disequilibrium might explain the correlated functional status among segregating V segments, but an unknown experimental factor could not be ruled out. At a false discovery rate of 0.05, a later analysis linked roughly 17,000 TCR beta sequences to specific HLA alleles. A later analysis found that TCR association rates varied across HLA loci, with DRB1 alleles showing the most associated TCRs and HLA-C alleles the fewest. Some IMGT-functional V segments, including TRBV6-2 and TRBV6-3, could not be distinguished by the 87-base-pair reads and were therefore excluded. Broadly in line with IMGT annotations, most TCR beta V segments showed up in productive rearrangements about 87% or about 30% of the time in an earlier analysis of 450 to 600 of the donors. The sequencing pipeline was judged likely to have produced a cluster of highly shared sequence variants as a technical artifact. A total of 150 to 200 TCR beta chains were listed by the study as associated with cytomegalovirus. In both the original and validation cohorts, the classifier was reported to diagnose cytomegalovirus status with high specificity and sensitivity. V-gene and J-gene trimming of TCR beta chains was associated with a missense DCLRE1C variant in a later genetic analysis, and the association was replicated in an independent cohort. Fewer than 20 rarely observed V segments, including chromosome 9 orphons, were excluded from the earlier analysis of approximately 600 of the donors because counts were too low. CMV serostatus was the only immune exposure information available for the cohort. In a later genetic analysis, fewer N-insertions in productive TCRs were reported among donors in an Asian-associated ancestry cluster than the approximately 670-donor mean. While some public TCRs were present in many individuals, most TCR sequences turned up only very rarely across donors. Sequencing depth was assumed to be roughly uniform across donors in the presence/absence analyses, though that assumption may not hold. In vitro tests confirmed that a few of the cytomegalovirus-associated TCR beta chains recognize cytomegalovirus antigens. This cohort had only TCR beta chains sequenced, and the lack of alpha or paired-chain data limited which features could be detected. A further reported finding was that TCR beta sequences accurately predicted the HLA-A and HLA-B alleles for most subjects in the first cohort. According to a later analysis, most CMV-associated TCR beta chains appeared to be HLA-restricted, and the HLA associations seemed to be driven largely by CMV exposure. In a later analysis, HLA-associated TCR beta chains were found to be more clonally expanded and to have lower generation probabilities than equally common non-associated chains. According to a later analysis, parvovirus B19, influenza, CMV and Epstein-Barr virus appeared linked to several top co-occurrence clusters.

Including cysteine and phenylalanine, the CDR3 has 17 amino acids. The sequence is cut down to CDR3 DNA, 51 bases in frame from base 1. Trimming takes 3 bases off V and 4 bases off J; junction bases not matched to a gene: 11. CDR1 and CDR2 were assigned from the germline V gene as WSHSY and SAAADI. The library was made by the immunoSEQ multiplex PCR assay. For the multiplex PCR, a mixture combining 60 forward primers for TCR Vbeta segments and 13 reverse primers for TCR Jbeta segments was used. A multiplex PCR assay on genomic DNA amplified the CDR3 region of rearranged TCR beta genes. The amplified TCR beta libraries were sequenced on the Illumina HiSeq System as 87-base-pair reads. In the source study's methods: A later analysis tallied 75 million to 85 million unique TCR beta chains across the 700 or so repertoires, and about 10 million of those chains were shared by two or more donors. A nearest-neighbor algorithm error-corrected the raw reads and collapsed the reads into unique sequences, merging closely related sequences to remove PCR and sequencing errors. V, D and J gene segments were assigned by aligning CDR3 sequences to IMGT reference sequences. Each retained sequence needed at least a six-nucleotide match to both a V gene segment and a J gene segment. Rearrangements were classified as productive when the CDR3 lacked stop codons and remained in frame with V and J, and all other rearrangements were classified as non-productive. CDR3 was defined by IMGT convention, running from the second conserved V-encoded cysteine to the conserved J-encoded phenylalanine. In an earlier analysis of 500 to 650 of the donors, sequences lacking an unambiguous match to a single V gene segment were excluded. In an earlier analysis of some 590 of the donors, V segments were called functional above 56.7% productive rearrangements and were called segregating when the between-donor standard deviation exceeded 5%. A statistical classification framework was built for diagnosing cytomegalovirus status from the catalog of TCR beta chain sequences. In a later analysis, TCR nucleotide sequences were compared against IMGT/GENE-DB human TR gene sequences so that V and J genes could be assigned. The TCRdist pipeline was used in a later analysis to assign CDR3 sequences and most-parsimonious VDJ recombination scenarios. In a later analysis, every TCR beta chain was defined by the combination of its CDR3 amino acid sequence and its V-gene family, and reads without a unique V-gene family were dropped. As a way to deal with suspected cross-contamination and a sequencing artifact, a later analysis dropped nearly 600 nucleotide sequences that were highly shared and had low generation probability. In a later analysis, a clonal expansion index was calculated for each public chain from normalized within-repertoire ranks of inferred template counts. In a later analysis, generation probabilities were computed with a VDJ recombination model fitted to out-of-frame rearrangements, and the resulting probabilities were checked against IGoR. In a later analysis, TCR-TCR, TCR-HLA and TCR-CMV co-occurrence was scored with hypergeometric tests, and a repertoire-size bias correction was applied to TCR pairs. In a later analysis, false discovery rates were estimated by permuting HLA or CMV assignments 20 times. A later analysis grouped co-occurring TCRs with DBSCAN, adding TCRdist sequence similarity when clustering within HLA-allele-positive subsets. Repertoires with fewer than 30,000 or more than 120,000 public chains were left out of co-occurrence clustering, as were about 5 repertoires with anomalous nucleotide sharing. The immuneACCESS repertoire file appears here via TCRdb, limited to in-frame rearrangements. These files lack a portion of the clones; in checked studies, under half of the deficit traces to unresolved V genes, and the cause of the others is not known. That table gives V, J and clone size, and the DNA gave D and trimming. The sample data list around 59,000 clones, and approximately 80% of these were observed just once. The ten biggest clones cover about 4% of the sample.

The cohort consisted of more than 650 healthy bone marrow donors. At the time of sampling, all cohort members were nominally healthy, though unrecorded immune exposures were likely present. The donor tested CMV seronegative, placing the donor among the approximately 360 seronegative members of the cohort. Each donor provided a peripheral blood sample, and peripheral blood mononuclear cells were used for TCR beta sequencing. Genomic DNA was extracted from the blood cell samples with the Qiagen DNeasy Blood Extraction Kit. A word on this clone: The specificity of this receptor is unknown. It has no much larger one-base neighbor in the sample; base qualities were not kept.

The specimen was PBMCs. The chain is assembled from TRBV10-2 and TRBJ2-7; 11 nucleotides in the junction match TRBD1. The TCR was taken from a woman aged 40 to 49 in good health and CMV-seronegative. The CDR3 protein sequence reads: CASSDYYSGTGGYEQYF. The base sequence is TGCGCCAGCAGTGACTATTACTCCGGGACAGGGGGTTACGAGCAGTACTTC.